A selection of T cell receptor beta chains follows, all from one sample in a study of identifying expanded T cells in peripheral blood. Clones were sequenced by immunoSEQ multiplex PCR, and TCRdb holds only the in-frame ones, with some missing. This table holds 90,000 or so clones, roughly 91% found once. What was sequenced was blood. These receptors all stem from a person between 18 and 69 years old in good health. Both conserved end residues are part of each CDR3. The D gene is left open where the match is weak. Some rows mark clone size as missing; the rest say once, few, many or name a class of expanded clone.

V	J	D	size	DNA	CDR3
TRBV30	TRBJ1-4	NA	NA	TGTGCCTGGAGTGAGGGTGAAAAACTGTTTTTT	CAWSEGEKLFF
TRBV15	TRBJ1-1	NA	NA	TGTGCCACCAGCAGAGAAAGAGACACTGAAGCTTTCTTT	CATSRERDTEAFF
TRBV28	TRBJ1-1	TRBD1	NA	TGTGCCAGCAGTCTTCCGGGACAGGGGTTCGGAAGGCCTGAAGCTTTCTTT	CASSLPGQGFGRPEAFF
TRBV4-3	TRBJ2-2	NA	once	TGCGCCAGCAGCCAGGAGACCGGGGAGCTGTTTTTT	CASSQETGELFF
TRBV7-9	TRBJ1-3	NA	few	TGTGCCGTGCTAGACCCGGGGCGGGGAAACACCATATATTTT	CAVLDPGRGNTIYF
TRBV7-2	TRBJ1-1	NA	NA	TGTGCCAGCAGCTTTTTGATGGGAGACACTGAAGCTTTCTTT	CASSFLMGDTEAFF
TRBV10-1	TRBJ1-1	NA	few	TGCGCCAGCAGTGAAGGCCCCAACACTGAAGCTTTCTTT	CASSEGPNTEAFF
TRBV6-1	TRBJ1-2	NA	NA	TGTGCCAGCAGTGAACTCCGGGGGAACTATGGCTACACCTTC	CASSELRGNYGYTF
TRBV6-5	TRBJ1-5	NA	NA	TGTGCCAGCGGGAAGGTAAACAATCAGCCCCAGCATTTT	CASGKVNNQPQHF
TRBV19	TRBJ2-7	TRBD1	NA	TGTGCCAGTAGCCCGATGGGGGGACAGGGGGAACCGCAGTACTTC	CASSPMGGQGEPQYF
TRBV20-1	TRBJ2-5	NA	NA	TGCAGTGCTAGAGATCTGGAGACCCAGTACTTC	CSARDLETQYF
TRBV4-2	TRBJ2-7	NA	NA	TGTGCCAGCAGCCAAGAAGCAGGCGGTAAGTTCTACGAGCAGTACTTC	CASSQEAGGKFYEQYF
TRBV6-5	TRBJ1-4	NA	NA	TGTGCCAGCAGTTACTCGAGTAGTCCAAAAGGGGAAAAACTGTTTTTT	CASSYSSSPKGEKLFF
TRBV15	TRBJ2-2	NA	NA	TGTGCCACCAGCCCTCAGCACCTAGGGGGGAAGGCGGAGCTGTTTTTT	CATSPQHLGGKAELFF